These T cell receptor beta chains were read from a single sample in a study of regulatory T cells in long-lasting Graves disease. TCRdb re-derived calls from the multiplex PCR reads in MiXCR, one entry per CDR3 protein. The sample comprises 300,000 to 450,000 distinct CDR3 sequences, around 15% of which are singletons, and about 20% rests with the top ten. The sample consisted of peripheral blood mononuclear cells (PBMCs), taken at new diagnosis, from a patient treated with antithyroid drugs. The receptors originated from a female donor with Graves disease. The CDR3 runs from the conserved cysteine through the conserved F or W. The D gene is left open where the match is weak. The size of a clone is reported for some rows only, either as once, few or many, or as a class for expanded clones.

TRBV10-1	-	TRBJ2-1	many	TGCGCCAGCAGTCCCGAGGTAGTAAGCTCCTACAATGAGCAGTTCTTC	CASSPEVVSSYNEQFF
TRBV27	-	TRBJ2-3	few	TGTGCCAGCAGTCTCTACAGGTGGAAAGGTGCAGATACGCAGTATTTT	CASSLYRWKGADTQYF
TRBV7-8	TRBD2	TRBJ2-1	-	TGCACAATAGAGGGACTAGCGGACCACAATGAGCAGTTCTTC	CTIEGLADHNEQFF
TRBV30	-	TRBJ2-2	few	TGTGCCTGGAGTGTTCGGGCAGGGGTCACCGGGGAGCTGTTTTTT	CAWSVRAGVTGELFF
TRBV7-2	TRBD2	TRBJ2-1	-	TGTGCCGGCAGCCGGGGACTAGCGGGGGGGAATGAGCAGTTCTTC	CAGSRGLAGGNEQFF
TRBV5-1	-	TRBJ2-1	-	TGCGCCAGCAGCTGGGGGGGGGCCTCCTACAATGAGCAGTTCTTC	CASSWGGASYNEQFF
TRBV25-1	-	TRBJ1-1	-	TGTGCCAGCAGTGGGACGATAAACACTGAAGCTTTCTTT	CASSGTINTEAFF
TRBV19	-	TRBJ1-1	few	TGTGCCAGTAGTATAGGCGCAGGGCTTGAAGCTTTCTTT	CASSIGAGLEAFF
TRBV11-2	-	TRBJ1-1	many	TGTGCCAGCAGCCAAGATGCCGGAAGGAACACTGAAGCTTTCTTT	CASSQDAGRNTEAFF
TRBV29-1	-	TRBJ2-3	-	TGCAGCGTTCGGAGGGAAGCAGATACGCAGTATTTT	CSVRREADTQYF
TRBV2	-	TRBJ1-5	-	TGTGCCAGCAGTGATGCAGGGCCGCAGCCCCAGCATTTT	CASSDAGPQPQHF
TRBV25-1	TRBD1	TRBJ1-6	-	TGTGCCAGCAGGGGGGACAGGGCCCATAATTCACCCCTCCACTTT	CASRGDRAHNSPLHF
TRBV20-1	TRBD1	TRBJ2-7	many	TGCAGTGCCCACGGTGGACAGGGGATCGAGCAGTACTTC	CSAHGGQGIEQYF
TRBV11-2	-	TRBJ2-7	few	TGTGCCAGCAGCTTGCCCGGCAGCTGGTCCTACGAGCAGTACTTC	CASSLPGSWSYEQYF
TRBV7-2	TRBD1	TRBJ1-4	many	TGTGCCAGCAGTTACAGGGGGCCAAGTGAAAAACTGTTTTTT	CASSYRGPSEKLFF
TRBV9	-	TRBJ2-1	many	TGTGCCAGCAGCCCTTGGGGGAGGACAGGTCTAATCGATGAGCAGTTCTTC	CASSPWGRTGLIDEQFF
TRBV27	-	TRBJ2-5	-	TGTGCCAGCAGTTCGAATCGGGCTCCAAAGGGGAACCGTAGCTCGTACCAAGAGACCCAGTACTTC	CASSSNRAPKGNRSSYQETQYF
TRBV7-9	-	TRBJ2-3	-	TGTGCCAGCAGCACATGGACGGCCGTCACAGATACGCAGTATTTT	CASSTWTAVTDTQYF
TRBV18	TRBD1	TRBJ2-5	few	TGTGCCAGCTCACCGCGACAGGGGGGTGGCGAGACCCAGTACTTC	CASSPRQGGGETQYF
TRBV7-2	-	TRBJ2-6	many	TGTGCCAGCAGCTTAATAGGTCTGGATTTCTCTGGGGCCAACGTCCTGACTTTC	CASSLIGLDFSGANVLTF